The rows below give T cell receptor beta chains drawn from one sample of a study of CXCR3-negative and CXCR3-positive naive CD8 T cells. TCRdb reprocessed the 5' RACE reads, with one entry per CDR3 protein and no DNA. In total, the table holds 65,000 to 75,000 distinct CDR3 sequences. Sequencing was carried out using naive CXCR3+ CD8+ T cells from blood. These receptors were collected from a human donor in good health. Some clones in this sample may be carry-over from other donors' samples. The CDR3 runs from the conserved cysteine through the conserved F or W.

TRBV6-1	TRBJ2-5	CASPELRTDQETQYF
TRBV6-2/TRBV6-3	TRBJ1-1	CASSLEGGNTEAFF
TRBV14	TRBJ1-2	CASSQDYGQFHGYTF
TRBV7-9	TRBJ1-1	CASSPRGGTEAFF
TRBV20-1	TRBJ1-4	CSARSAASNEKLFF
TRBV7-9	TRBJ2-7	CASASGGESYEQYF
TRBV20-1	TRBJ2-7	CSARVAGRDYEQYF
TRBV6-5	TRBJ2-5	CASRFSQGARETQYF
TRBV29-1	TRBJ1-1	CSVVTNHMSTEAFF
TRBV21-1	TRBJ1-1	CASSPFLTEAFF
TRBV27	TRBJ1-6	CASSRREVGPYGSPLHF
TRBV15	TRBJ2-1	CATKTKDRTYNEQFF
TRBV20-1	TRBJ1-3	CSARDMEAGNTIYF
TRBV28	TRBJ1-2	CASSFSLTGRHGYTF
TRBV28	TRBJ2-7	CASTPRENYYEQYF
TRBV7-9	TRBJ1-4	CASSYRGATNEKLFF
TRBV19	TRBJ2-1	CASTPAGTSFFEQFF
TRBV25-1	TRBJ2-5	CASSGPWQPQETQYF
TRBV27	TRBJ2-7	CASSPERGGSEQYF
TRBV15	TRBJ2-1	CATRTGQGLNEQFF
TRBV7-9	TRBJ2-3	CASSLDERTDTQYF
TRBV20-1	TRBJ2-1	CSARDLGGLVYNEQFF
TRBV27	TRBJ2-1	CATDSRLAGGPYNEQFF
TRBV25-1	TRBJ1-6	CASSESTGQGVLSSYNSPLHF
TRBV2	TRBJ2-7	CASSEGTGGTYEQYF
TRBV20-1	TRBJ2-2	CSVPGRNTGELFF
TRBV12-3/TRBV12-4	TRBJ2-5	CASGTGQGETQYF
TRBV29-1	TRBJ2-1	CSVTDRGNEQFF
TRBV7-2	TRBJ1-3	CASSFLGSGNTIYF
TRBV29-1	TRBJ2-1	CSARTDSYNEQFF